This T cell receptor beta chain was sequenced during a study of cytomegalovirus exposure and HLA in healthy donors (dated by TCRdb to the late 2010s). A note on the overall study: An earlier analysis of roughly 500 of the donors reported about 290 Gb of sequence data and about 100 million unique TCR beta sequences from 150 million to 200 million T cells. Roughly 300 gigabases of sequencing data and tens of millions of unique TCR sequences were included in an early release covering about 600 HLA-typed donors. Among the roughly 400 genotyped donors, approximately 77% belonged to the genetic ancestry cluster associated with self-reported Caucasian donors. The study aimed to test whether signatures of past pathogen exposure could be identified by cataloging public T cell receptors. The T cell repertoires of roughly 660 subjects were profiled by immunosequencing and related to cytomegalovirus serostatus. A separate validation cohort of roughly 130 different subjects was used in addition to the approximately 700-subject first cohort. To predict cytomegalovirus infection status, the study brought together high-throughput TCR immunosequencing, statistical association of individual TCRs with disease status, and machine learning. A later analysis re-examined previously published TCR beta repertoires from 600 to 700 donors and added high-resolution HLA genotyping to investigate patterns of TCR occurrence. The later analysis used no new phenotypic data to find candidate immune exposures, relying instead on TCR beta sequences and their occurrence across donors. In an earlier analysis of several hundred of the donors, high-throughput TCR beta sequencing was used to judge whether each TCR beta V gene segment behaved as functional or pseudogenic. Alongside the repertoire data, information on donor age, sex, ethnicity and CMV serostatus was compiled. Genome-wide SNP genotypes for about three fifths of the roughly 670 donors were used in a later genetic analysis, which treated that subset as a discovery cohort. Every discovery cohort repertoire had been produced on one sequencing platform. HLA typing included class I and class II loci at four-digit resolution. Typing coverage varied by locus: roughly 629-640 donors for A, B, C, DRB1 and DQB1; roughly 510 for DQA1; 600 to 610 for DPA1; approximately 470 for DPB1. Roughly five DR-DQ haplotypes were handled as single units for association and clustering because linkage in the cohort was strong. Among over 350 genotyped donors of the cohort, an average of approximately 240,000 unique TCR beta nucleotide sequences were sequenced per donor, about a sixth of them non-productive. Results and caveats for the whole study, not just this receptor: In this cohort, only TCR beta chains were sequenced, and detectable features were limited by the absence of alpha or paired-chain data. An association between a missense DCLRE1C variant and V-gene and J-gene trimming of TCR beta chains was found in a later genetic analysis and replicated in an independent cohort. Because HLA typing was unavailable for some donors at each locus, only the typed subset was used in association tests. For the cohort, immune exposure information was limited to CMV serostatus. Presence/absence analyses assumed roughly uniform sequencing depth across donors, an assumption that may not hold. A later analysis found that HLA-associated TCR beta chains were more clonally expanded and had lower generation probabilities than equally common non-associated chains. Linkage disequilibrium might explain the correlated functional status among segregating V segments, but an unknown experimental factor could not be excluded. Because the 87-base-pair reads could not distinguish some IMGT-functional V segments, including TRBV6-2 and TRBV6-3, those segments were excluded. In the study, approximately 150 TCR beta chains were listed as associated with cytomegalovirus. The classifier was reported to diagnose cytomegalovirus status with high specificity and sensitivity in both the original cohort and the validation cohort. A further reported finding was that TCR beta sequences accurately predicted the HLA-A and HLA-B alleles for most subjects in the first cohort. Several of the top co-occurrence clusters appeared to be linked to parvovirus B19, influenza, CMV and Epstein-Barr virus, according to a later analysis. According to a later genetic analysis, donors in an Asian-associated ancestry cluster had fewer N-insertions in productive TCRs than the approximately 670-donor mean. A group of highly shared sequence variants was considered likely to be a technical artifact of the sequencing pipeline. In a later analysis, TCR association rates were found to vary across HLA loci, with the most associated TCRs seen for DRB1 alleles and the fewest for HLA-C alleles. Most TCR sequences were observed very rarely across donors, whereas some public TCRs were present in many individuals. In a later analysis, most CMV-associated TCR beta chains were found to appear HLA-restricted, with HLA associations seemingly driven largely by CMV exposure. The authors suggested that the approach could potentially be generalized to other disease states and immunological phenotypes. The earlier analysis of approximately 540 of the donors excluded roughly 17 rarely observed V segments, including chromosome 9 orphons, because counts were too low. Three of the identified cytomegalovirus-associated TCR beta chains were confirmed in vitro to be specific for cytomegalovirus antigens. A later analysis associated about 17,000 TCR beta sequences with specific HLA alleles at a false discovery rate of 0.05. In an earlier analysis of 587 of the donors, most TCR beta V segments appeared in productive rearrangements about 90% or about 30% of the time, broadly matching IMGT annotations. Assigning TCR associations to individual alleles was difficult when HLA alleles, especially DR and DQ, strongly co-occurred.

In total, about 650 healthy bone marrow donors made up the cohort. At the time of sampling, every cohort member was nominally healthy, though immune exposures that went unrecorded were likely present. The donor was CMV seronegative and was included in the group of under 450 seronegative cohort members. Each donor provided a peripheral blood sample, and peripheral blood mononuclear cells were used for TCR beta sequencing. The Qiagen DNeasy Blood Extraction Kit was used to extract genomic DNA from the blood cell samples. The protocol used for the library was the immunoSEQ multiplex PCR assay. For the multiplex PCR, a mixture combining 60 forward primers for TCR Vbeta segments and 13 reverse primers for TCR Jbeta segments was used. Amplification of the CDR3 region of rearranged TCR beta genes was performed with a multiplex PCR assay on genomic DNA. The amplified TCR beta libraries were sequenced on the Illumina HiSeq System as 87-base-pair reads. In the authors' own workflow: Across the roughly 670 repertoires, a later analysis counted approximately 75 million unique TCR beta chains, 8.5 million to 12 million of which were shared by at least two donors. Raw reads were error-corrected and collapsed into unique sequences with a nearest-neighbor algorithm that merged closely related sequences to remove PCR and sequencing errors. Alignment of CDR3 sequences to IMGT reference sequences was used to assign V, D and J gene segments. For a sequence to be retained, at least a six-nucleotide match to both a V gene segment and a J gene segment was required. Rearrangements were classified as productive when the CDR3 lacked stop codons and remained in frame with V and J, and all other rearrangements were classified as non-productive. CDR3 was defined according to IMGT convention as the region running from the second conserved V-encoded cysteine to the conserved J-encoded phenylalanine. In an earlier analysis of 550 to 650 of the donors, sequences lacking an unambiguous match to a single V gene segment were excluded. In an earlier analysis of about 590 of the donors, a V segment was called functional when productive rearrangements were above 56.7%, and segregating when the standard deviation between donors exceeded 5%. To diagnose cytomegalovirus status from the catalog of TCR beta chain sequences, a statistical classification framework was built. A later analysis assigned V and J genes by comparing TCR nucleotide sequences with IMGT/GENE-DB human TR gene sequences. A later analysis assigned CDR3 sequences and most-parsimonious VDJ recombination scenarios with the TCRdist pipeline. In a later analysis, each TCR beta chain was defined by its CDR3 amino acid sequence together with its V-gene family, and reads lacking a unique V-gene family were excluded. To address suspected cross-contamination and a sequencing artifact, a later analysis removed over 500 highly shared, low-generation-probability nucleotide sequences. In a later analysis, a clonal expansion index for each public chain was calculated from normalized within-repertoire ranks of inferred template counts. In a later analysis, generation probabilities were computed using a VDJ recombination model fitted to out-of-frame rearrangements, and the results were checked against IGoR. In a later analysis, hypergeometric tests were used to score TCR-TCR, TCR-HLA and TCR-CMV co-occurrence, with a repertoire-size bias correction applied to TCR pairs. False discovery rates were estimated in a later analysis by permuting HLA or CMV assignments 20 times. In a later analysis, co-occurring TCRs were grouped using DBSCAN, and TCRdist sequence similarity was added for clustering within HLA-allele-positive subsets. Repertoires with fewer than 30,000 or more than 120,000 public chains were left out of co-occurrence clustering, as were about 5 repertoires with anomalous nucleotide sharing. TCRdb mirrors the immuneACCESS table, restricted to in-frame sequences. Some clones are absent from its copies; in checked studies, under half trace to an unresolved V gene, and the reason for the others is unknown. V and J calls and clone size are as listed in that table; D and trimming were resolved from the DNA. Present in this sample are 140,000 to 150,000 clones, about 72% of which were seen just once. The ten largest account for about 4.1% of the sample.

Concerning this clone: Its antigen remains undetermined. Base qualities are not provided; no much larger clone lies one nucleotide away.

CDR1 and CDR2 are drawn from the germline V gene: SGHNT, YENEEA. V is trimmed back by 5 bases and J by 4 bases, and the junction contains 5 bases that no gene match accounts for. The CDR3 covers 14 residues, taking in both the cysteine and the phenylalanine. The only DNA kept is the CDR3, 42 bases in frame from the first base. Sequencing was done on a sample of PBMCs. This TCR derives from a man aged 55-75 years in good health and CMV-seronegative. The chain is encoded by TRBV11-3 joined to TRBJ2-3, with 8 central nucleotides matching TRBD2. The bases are TGTGCCAGCAGCAGCGGGAGTGGATCAGATACGCAGTATTTT. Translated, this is CASSSGSGSDTQYF.